The 26 T cell receptor beta chains reported below all come from one sample, sequenced in a study of cytomegalovirus exposure and HLA in healthy donors. Sequencing was performed with immunoSEQ multiplex PCR; in TCRdb, only in-frame clones are kept and a portion is missing. This table has hundreds of thousands of clones, around four fifths appearing once. Material: PBMCs. The receptors come from a woman between 18 and 29 years old in good health and CMV-seronegative.

The V and J genes are TRBV2 and TRBJ2-3; weak D call: TRBD2 (5 bases). CDR1 and CDR2 from the germline V gene are SNHLY and FYNNEI. V was cut by 11 bases and J by 4 bases, with 16 bases left in between. This CDR3 contains 13 residues. In DNA, the CDR3 is TGTGCCGGTGGGCGGGCGGGCGCAGATACGCAGTATTTT. Protein sequence: CAGGRAGADTQYF.

This clone was counted once. Other nucleotide sequences from this sample produce the same CDR3. The chain is built from TRBV2 and TRBJ2-1; D gene ambiguous. The V end lost 3 bases, the J end lost 3 bases, and 6 bases lay between the germline ends. The CDR3 runs 13 residues. CDR1 and CDR2 (germline): SNHLY, FYNNEI. CDR3 loop: CASSESVYNEQFF. The DNA for the CDR3 is TGTGCCAGCAGTGAGTCTGTCTACAATGAGCAGTTCTTC.

Ten or more counts support this clone. This chain uses TRBV6-4 with TRBJ2-3; the match to TRBD2 covers 12 bases. The CDR3 extends over 15 amino acids. The V gene's germline CDR1 is MRHNA and CDR2 SNTAGT. Trimming removed 4 bases from V and 1 base from J; junction bases left unmatched: 0. For the CDR3, the DNA is TGTGCCAGCAGTGGGACTAGCGGGGGCACAGATACGCAGTATTTT. It is translated as CASSGTSGGTDTQYF.

The V call is TRBV30, the J call TRBJ1-1, with TRBD1 identical over 9 bases. With V trimmed by 5 bases and J by 5 bases, 3 bases remained unmatched. CDR3 size: 12 residues. The germline CDR1 and CDR2 sequences are GTSNPN and SVGIG (reference sequence). The CDR3 protein is CAWVDRGTEAFF. The CDR3 DNA follows: TGTGCCTGGGTTGACAGGGGGACTGAAGCTTTCTTT.

With respect to this clone: One end of the junction fails to match germline, which may point to a read error. The chain uses TRBV4-2 and TRBJ1-1, with D uncertain. The germline CDR1 and CDR2 sequences are LGHNA and YNFKEQ. CDR3 length: 12 amino acids. Here the CDR3 DNA reads TGTGCCAGCAGCCACGGACGATCTGAGGCTTTCTTT. This encodes CASSHGRSEAFF.

The chain employs TRBV4-2 and TRBJ1-5; a weak D match, TRBD1 (5 bases). The CDR3 consists of 14 residues. The germline gives CDR1 LGHNA, CDR2 YNFKEQ. Deletions cut 0 bases from V and 7 bases from J, with 10 bases between. This chain's CDR3 is CASSQDLRGQPQHF. CDR3 sequence (DNA): TGTGCCAGCAGCCAAGATCTGAGGGGCCAGCCCCAGCATTTT.

This rearrangement joins TRBV15 to TRBJ2-3; TRBD1 might be the D (6 bases). The CDR3 contains 15 residues. Germline V gene data show CDR1 as LNHNV and CDR2 as YYDKDF (reference sequence). V was cut by 0 bases and J by 2 bases, with 9 bases left in between. The CDR3 loop reads CATSRDRGVTDTQYF. CDR3 DNA: TGTGCCACCAGCAGAGACAGGGGAGTCACAGATACGCAGTATTTT.

The count of this clone is one. The V and J genes are TRBV10-2 and TRBJ2-3; TRBD1 agrees at 12 bases. Trimming at V came to 8 bases and at J to 5 bases, leaving 2 bases not matched to a gene. This CDR3 is built from 13 residues. Germline CDR1 reads WSHSY; CDR2 reads SAAADI. The CDR3 bases are TGCGCCAGCGGGACAGGGGGCGGAGATACGCAGTATTTT. This codes for CASGTGGGDTQYF.

The chain joins TRBV7-2 to TRBJ2-7; no definite D call. CDR3 length: 11 amino acids. V lost 5 bases, J lost 4 bases, and 6 bases lay in between. Germline V CDR1 and CDR2: SGHTA, FQGNSA. CDR3 protein: CASSKIYEQYF. The DNA for the CDR3 is TGTGCCAGCAGCAAAATTTACGAGCAGTACTTC.

In nucleotides, the CDR3 is TGTGCCAGCAGCGACCCGACAGGGAGGGCCGACGGGGAGCTGTTTTTT. It codes for CASSDPTGRADGELFF. The rearrangement joins TRBV5-4 to TRBJ2-2, with D possibly being TRBD1 or TRBD2 (7 bases each). Trimming shortened V by 4 bases and J by 7 bases, and 20 bases separated the two germline ends. CDR1 SGHNT and CDR2 YYREEE come from the germline V gene (reference sequence). The CDR3 covers 16 residues.

The chain couples TRBV30 to TRBJ1-5, with unresolved D. V was pared by 1 base and J by 1 base, with 5 bases between. From germline, CDR1 is GTSNPN and CDR2 SVGIG (reference sequence). The CDR3 sequence is 13 residues long. The CDR3, as DNA: TGTGCCTGGAGTGAACAAAGCAATCAGCCCCAGCATTTT. Translated, it gives CAWSEQSNQPQHF.

The genes are TRBV15 and TRBJ1-5; perhaps TRBD1 as D (5 bases). The germline V gene encodes CDR1 LNHNV and CDR2 YYDKDF (reference sequence). The CDR3 length is 20 residues. Trimming pared 0 bases from V and 11 bases from J, leaving 32 bases between. CDR3: CATSRDLTGSPRYLGEAQHF. In DNA, the CDR3 is TGTGCCACCAGCAGAGATCTCACAGGCAGCCCACGATATTTGGGTGAGGCCCAGCATTTT.

The J gene is TRBJ1-2, the V gene TRBV5-6; 7 bases agree with TRBD1. The CDR3 covers 14 residues. The V gene end was trimmed by 4 bases and the J gene end by 4 bases; junction bases not matched to a gene: 7. In germline, CDR1 is SGHDT, CDR2 YYEEEE. The CDR3 nucleotides read TGTGCCAGCAGCGGACGAGGACAGGCCTATGGCTACACCTTC. It encodes CASSGRGQAYGYTF.

The rearrangement links TRBV28 to TRBJ1-2; D is unresolved. CDR3 length equals 16 residues. Per germline, CDR1 MDHEN and CDR2 SYDVKM. V was pared by 5 bases and J by 5 bases, with 21 bases between. The DNA of the CDR3 is TGTGCCAGCAGTCCCCCCCCCTTCAGGAAACTATATGGCTACACCTTC. Translating gives CASSPPPFRKLYGYTF.

The chain is built from TRBV6-1 and TRBJ1-2; no definite D call. Germline V lookup: CDR1 MNHNS, CDR2 SASEGT. The CDR3 is made up of 16 amino acids. V lost 1 base and J lost 4, with 16 bases in between. DNA of the CDR3: TGTGCCAGCAGTGAAGATTGGGGTTCGGCAGCCTATGGCTACACCTTC. It is translated as CASSEDWGSAAYGYTF.

In its sample, this clone was seen a few times. The junction and the germline gene differ at one end; a read error may be behind it. V gene TRBV6-5 combines with J gene TRBJ1-2; D remains ambiguous. Germline V CDR1 and CDR2: MNHEY, SVGAGI. CDR3 length: 13 residues. CDR3 in amino acids: CASSYSRTASSYF. In nucleotides, the CDR3 is TGTGCCAGCAGTTACTCTAGGACGGCTTCTAGCTACTTC.

The chain is built from TRBV18 and TRBJ2-2; 12 nucleotides match TRBD2. V trimming: 1 base; J trimming: 5 bases; junction bases outside the gene matches: 8. This CDR3 is 18 amino acids long. The V gene's germline CDR1 is KGHSH and CDR2 LQKENI. The CDR3 sequence: CASSPRSSGRAFTGELFF. In nucleotides, the CDR3 is TGTGCCAGCTCACCACGGTCTAGCGGGAGGGCCTTTACCGGGGAGCTGTTTTTT.

The chain uses TRBV30 and TRBJ1-2; 12 bases are shared with TRBD1. The CDR3 contains 15 residues. Germline V gives CDR1 GTSNPN, CDR2 SVGIG (reference sequence). Trimming removed 1 base from V and 8 bases from J; junction bases left unmatched: 8. The CDR3 DNA sequence: TGTGCCTGGAGTGGCAAAGAGGGACAGGGGGCAGGCTACACCTTC. Translation gives CAWSGKEGQGAGYTF.

The J gene is TRBJ1-1, the V gene TRBV5-1; perhaps TRBD1 as D (6 bases). CDR1 is SGHRS and CDR2 is YFSETQ in the germline V gene. This CDR3 comprises 14 residues. Trimming left V 0 bases short and J 10 bases short, with 16 bases between. The CDR3 DNA reads TGCGCCAGCAGCTTGGAGTTGGGGGCCGTCGGAGCTTTCTTT. Protein sequence: CASSLELGAVGAFF.

Written as DNA, the CDR3 is TGTGCCACCAGCAGATCGGGACAGGGATCGGATGAGCAGTTCTTC. Translation: CATSRSGQGSDEQFF. This chain connects TRBV15 to TRBJ2-1; 9 nucleotides align to TRBD1. The CDR3 spans 15 residues. Germline-derived CDR1 and CDR2 are LNHNV and YYDKDF (reference sequence). V was pared by 2 bases and J by 8 bases, with 7 bases of the junction left unmatched.

This clone was counted between two and nine times. This chain links TRBV5-4 with TRBJ2-1; 10 nucleotides align to TRBD2. V shed 5 bases, J shed 9 bases, and the junction held 17 bases outside the gene matches. Looked up from germline, CDR1 is SGHNT and CDR2 is YYREEE (reference sequence). CDR3 length: 17 residues. The CDR3 is CASSFHVTSGWLGEQFF. CDR3 nucleotide sequence: TGTGCCAGCAGTTTCCATGTGACTAGCGGGTGGCTTGGTGAGCAGTTCTTC.

The chain couples TRBV29-1 to TRBJ1-1, with D possibly TRBD1 on 6 matching bases. Trimming shortened V by 6 bases and J by 2 bases, and 13 bases separated the two germline ends. This CDR3 is built from 13 residues. The germline V gene encodes CDR1 SQVTM and CDR2 ANQGSEA. The CDR3 coding sequence is TGCAGCGTGGACGGACAGACAAACACTGAAGCTTTCTTT. Its protein product is CSVDGQTNTEAFF.

The chain links TRBV19 to TRBJ2-1; D possibly uses TRBD1 or TRBD2 (9 bases each). The V and J ends lost 6 bases and 8 bases respectively, with 38 bases between them. Germline V lookup: CDR1 LNHDA, CDR2 SQIVND (reference sequence). The CDR3 loop spans 21 amino acids. CDR3 DNA: TGTGCCAGTAGCGGAGGGCTACAGGGGGCGAGATTGCGGGAGGGCAGCTATGAGCAGTTCTTC. It encodes CASSGGLQGARLREGSYEQFF.

The J gene is TRBJ1-1, the V gene TRBV10-2; D is possibly TRBD1 (5 bases). There are 16 residues in the CDR3. Germline V gene data show CDR1 as WSHSY and CDR2 as SAAADI. V dropped 1 base and J dropped 3 bases, with 15 bases sitting between them. Here the CDR3 DNA reads TGCGCCAGCAGTGAGTGGCTGGGAGGGGTGGACACTGAAGCTTTCTTT. Its translation is CASSEWLGGVDTEAFF.

The chain is built from TRBV5-1 and TRBJ1-2, with D uncertain. The CDR3 runs to 11 residues. Germline-derived CDR1 and CDR2 are SGHRS and YFSETQ. V lost 4 bases and J lost 6, with 7 bases in between. CDR3 coding DNA: TGCGCCAGCAGCATCGGGGATGGCTACACCTTC. This encodes CASSIGDGYTF.

This clone was counted once. This rearrangement joins TRBV2 to TRBJ2-3; 13 nucleotides agree with TRBD2. In germline, CDR1 is SNHLY, CDR2 FYNNEI. J was trimmed by 7 bases and V by 2 bases; bases with no gene match: 6. The CDR3 extends over 16 amino acids. CDR3 DNA sequence: TGTGCCAGCAGTGAAACACTAGCGGGAGGGTTTCATACGCAGTATTTT. It is translated as CASSETLAGGFHTQYF.